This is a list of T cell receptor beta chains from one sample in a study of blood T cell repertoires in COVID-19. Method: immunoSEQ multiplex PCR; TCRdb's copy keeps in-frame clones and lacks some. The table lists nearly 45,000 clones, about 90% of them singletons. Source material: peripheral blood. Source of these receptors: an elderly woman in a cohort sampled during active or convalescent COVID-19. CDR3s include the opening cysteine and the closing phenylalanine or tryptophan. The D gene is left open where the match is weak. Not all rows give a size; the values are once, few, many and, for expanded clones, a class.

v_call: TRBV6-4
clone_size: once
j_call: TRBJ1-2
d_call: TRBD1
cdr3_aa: CASSDARDRGRIGYTF
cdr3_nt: TGTGCCAGCAGTGACGCTCGGGACAGGGGGCGGATTGGCTACACCTTC

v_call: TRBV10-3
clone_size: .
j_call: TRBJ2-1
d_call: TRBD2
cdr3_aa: CAISRTSGSNEQFF
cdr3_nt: TGTGCCATCAGTAGAACTAGCGGGAGCAATGAGCAGTTCTTC

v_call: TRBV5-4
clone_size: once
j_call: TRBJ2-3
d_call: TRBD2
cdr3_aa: CASSPVGGAGGSTDTQYF
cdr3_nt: TGTGCCAGCAGCCCGGTGGGGGGAGCGGGAGGGAGCACAGATACGCAGTATTTT

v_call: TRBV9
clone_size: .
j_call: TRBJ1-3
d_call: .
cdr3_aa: CASSVVGGASGNTIYF
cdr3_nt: TGTGCCAGCAGCGTAGTGGGGGGGGCTTCTGGAAACACCATATATTTT

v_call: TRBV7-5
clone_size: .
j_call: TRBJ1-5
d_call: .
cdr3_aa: CVRSRVARNQPQHF
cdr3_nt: TGTGTCAGAAGCCGGGTCGCTCGTAATCAGCCCCAGCATTTT

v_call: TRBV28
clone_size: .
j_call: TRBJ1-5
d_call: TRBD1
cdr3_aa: CASSRTGNQPQHF
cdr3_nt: TGTGCCAGCAGCCGGACAGGGAATCAGCCCCAGCATTTT

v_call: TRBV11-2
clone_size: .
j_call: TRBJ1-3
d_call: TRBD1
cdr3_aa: CASSRDRGTGNTIYF
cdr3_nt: TGTGCCAGCAGCCGGGACAGGGGAACTGGAAACACCATATATTTT

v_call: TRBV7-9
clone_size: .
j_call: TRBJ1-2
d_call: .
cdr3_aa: CASSPGQYGYTF
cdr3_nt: TGTGCCAGCAGCCCTGGACAGTATGGCTACACCTTC

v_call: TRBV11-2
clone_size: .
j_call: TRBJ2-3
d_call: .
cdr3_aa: CASSFGVGTDTQYF
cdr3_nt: TGTGCCAGCAGCTTCGGGGTCGGCACAGATACGCAGTATTTT

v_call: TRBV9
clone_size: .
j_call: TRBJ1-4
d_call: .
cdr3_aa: CASSVQGRGNEKLFF
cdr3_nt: TGTGCCAGCAGCGTACAAGGCCGAGGAAATGAAAAACTGTTTTTT

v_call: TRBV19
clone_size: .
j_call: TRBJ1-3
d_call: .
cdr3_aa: CASSRYSGNTIYF
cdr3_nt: TGTGCCAGTAGTCGTTATTCTGGAAACACCATATATTTT

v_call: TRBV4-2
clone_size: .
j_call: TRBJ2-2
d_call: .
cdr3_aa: CASSQDVGNTGELFF
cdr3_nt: TGTGCCAGCAGCCAAGACGTCGGGAACACCGGGGAGCTGTTTTTT

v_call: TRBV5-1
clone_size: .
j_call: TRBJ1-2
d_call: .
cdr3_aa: CASRLQVSSYGYTF
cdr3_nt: TGCGCCAGCAGGTTACAGGTTTCAAGCTATGGCTACACCTTC

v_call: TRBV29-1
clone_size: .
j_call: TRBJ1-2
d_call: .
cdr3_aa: CSVEGGTGNYGYTF
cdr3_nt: TGCAGCGTTGAAGGAGGAACGGGTAACTATGGCTACACCTTC

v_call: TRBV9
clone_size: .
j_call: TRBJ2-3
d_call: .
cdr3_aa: CASSVGPSDRTDTQYF
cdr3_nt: TGTGCCAGCAGCGTAGGGCCTAGCGACCGCACAGATACGCAGTATTTT

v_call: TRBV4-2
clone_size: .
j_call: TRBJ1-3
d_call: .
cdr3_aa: CASSQERRGGNTIYF
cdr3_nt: TGTGCCAGCAGCCAAGAGCGGAGGGGAGGAAACACCATATATTTT

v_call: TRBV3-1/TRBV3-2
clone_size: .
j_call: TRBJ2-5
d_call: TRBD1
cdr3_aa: CASSQVGTAQETQYF
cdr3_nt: TGTGCCAGCAGCCAAGTTGGGACAGCACAAGAGACCCAGTACTTC

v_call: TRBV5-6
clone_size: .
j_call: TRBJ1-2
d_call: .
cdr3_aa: CASSLAAGSSGYTF
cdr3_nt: TGTGCCAGCAGCCTCGCGGCGGGGTCGTCGGGCTACACCTTC

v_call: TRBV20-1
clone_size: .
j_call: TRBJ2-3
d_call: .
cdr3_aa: CSAVGNTQYF
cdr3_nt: TGCAGTGCTGTGGGCAATACGCAGTATTTT

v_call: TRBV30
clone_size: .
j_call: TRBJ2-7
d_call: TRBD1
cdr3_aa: CAWSVLRDSISYEQYF
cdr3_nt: TGTGCCTGGAGTGTACTCCGGGACAGTATCTCCTACGAGCAGTACTTC

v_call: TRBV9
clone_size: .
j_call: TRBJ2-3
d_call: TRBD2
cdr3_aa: CASSVLQAGADTQYF
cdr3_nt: TGTGCCAGCAGCGTATTGCAGGCGGGAGCAGATACGCAGTATTTT

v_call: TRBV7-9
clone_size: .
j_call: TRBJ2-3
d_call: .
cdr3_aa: CASSFYTDTQYF
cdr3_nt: TGTGCCAGCAGCTTCTACACAGATACGCAGTATTTT

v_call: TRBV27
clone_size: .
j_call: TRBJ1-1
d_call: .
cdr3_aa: CASSFSGGRGTEAFF
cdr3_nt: TGTGCCAGCAGTTTCTCGGGAGGTAGGGGCACTGAAGCTTTCTTT

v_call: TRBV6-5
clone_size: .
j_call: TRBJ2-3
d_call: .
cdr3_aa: CASSWGESSTDTQYF
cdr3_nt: TGTGCCAGCAGTTGGGGGGAATCCAGCACAGATACGCAGTATTTT